Listed here are 20 T cell receptor beta chains from one sample, sequenced in a study of STAT5B mutations in CD4+ large granular lymphocyte leukemia. The repertoire was sequenced with immunoSEQ multiplex PCR; TCRdb's copy has only in-frame clones and lacks some. The table has about 32,000 clones, around 81% seen once. Sequenced sample: CD4+ T cells from blood buffy coats. These receptors were obtained from a human donor in good health.

V usage is TRBV28 and J usage is TRBJ2-7; TRBD2 matches 9 bases. With V trimmed by 6 bases and J by 1 base, 4 bases remained unmatched. Germline values: CDR1 MDHEN, CDR2 SYDVKM. This CDR3 contains 14 residues. The CDR3: CASSRLAVSYEQYF. The CDR3 DNA reads as TGTGCCAGCAGCCGACTAGCGGTATCCTACGAGCAGTACTTC.

The chain combines TRBV7-7 with TRBJ1-2; D not certain. V was shortened by 5 bases and J by 4 bases, with 11 bases between the two germline ends. The CDR3 sequence is 13 residues long. Germline V lookup: CDR1 SSHAT, CDR2 FNYEAQ (reference sequence). CDR3 sequence: CASSPPLGYGYTF. The CDR3 nucleotides read TGTGCCAGCAGCCCACCATTGGGCTATGGCTACACCTTC.

The V call is TRBV4-3, the J call TRBJ2-7; 11 bases fit TRBD2. The ends lost 0 bases at V and 1 base at J; junction bases unmatched: 5. Germline V gene data show CDR1 as LGHNA and CDR2 as YSLEER. The CDR3 sequence is 17 residues long. CDR3 sequence reads: CASSQDLGTSGSYEQYF. The CDR3 region has the DNA TGCGCCAGCAGCCAAGATCTGGGGACTAGCGGATCCTACGAGCAGTACTTC.

V is TRBV25-1 and J is TRBJ2-2; D is unresolved. The V and J ends lost 9 bases and 3 bases respectively, with 2 bases between them. This CDR3 has 10 residues. The germline V gene has CDR1 MGHDK and CDR2 SYGVNS. In nucleotides, the CDR3 is TGTGCCAGGGACACCGGGGAGCTGTTTTTT. It translates to CARDTGELFF.

V gene TRBV18 combines with J gene TRBJ1-5; D uncertain. Germline CDR1 reads KGHSH; CDR2 reads LQKENI. The length of the CDR3 is 13 residues. V lost 6 bases to trimming and J lost 1 base, with 7 bases between them. CDR3 nucleotides: TGTGCCAGCTCCCTGGACAGCAATCAGCCCCAGCATTTT. It translates to CASSLDSNQPQHF. The entire variable domain, with the rest obtained from reference TRBV18 and TRBJ1-5, is as follows: NAGVMQNPRHLVRRRGQEARLRCSPMKGHSHVYWYRQLPEEGLKFMVYLQKENIIDESGMPKERFSAEFPKEGPSILRIQQVVRGDSAAYFCASSLDSNQPQHFGDGTRLSIL.

This chain uses TRBV4-2 with TRBJ1-1; D uncertain. V was shortened by 1 base and J by 1 base, with 7 bases between the two germline ends. The CDR3 sequence is 14 residues long. The germline gives CDR1 LGHNA, CDR2 YNFKEQ. In nucleotides, the CDR3 is TGTGCCAGCAGCCAAGCCACAGCGAACACTGAAGCTTTCTTT. Amino acids: CASSQATANTEAFF.

The rearrangement joins TRBV19 to TRBJ1-4; D possibly corresponds to TRBD1 (5 bases). The CDR3 extends over 15 amino acids. Germline values: CDR1 LNHDA, CDR2 SQIVND (reference sequence). Trimming pared 5 bases from V and 5 bases from J, leaving 15 bases between. The CDR3 DNA follows: TGTGCCAGTAGTTCTCGGGGAGGGGCGAATGAAAAACTGTTTTTT. It codes for CASSSRGGANEKLFF.

The V and J genes are TRBV5-1 and TRBJ2-7; D perhaps matches TRBD2 (5 bases). Trimming pared 0 bases from V and 2 bases from J, leaving 6 bases between. The CDR3 is 13 residues long. Germline V gene lookup returns CDR1 SGHRS and CDR2 YFSETQ. The CDR3 nucleotides read TGCGCCAGCAGCTTGGGACTAACCTACGAGCAGTACTTC. Its protein is CASSLGLTYEQYF.

This chain connects TRBV9 to TRBJ2-1, with 11 nucleotides matching TRBD2. After removal of 4 bases from V and 8 bases from J, the junction contained 11 bases not matched to a gene. CDR1 is SGDLS and CDR2 is YYNGEE in the germline V gene. This CDR3 contains 16 residues. CDR3 residues: CASSRTSGSIGDEQFF. The CDR3 bases are TGTGCCAGCAGCCGTACTAGCGGGAGTATCGGGGATGAGCAGTTCTTC.

The V call is TRBV7-3, the J call TRBJ2-1; 10 bases map to TRBD2. This CDR3 contains 15 residues. Germline trimming cut 0 bases from V and 9 bases from J; bases unmatched to any gene: 5. CDR1 and CDR2 (germline): SGHTA, FQGTGA. CDR3 protein: CASSLTAGGPFEQFF. CDR3 nucleotides: TGTGCCAGCAGCTTAACAGCGGGAGGGCCCTTTGAGCAGTTCTTC.

The chain carries TRBV18 and TRBJ1-5; TRBD1 matches at 8 bases. V dropped 2 bases and J dropped 6; count of bases not matched to a gene: 6. Germline V gene lookup returns CDR1 KGHSH and CDR2 LQKENI. The CDR3 sequence is 15 residues long. CDR3 region: CASSPDGQGTQPQHF. The CDR3 coding sequence is TGTGCCAGCTCACCAGACGGACAGGGTACTCAGCCCCAGCATTTT. The whole variable domain, filled in from reference TRBV18 and TRBJ1-5, reads NAGVMQNPRHLVRRRGQEARLRCSPMKGHSHVYWYRQLPEEGLKFMVYLQKENIIDESGMPKERFSAEFPKEGPSILRIQQVVRGDSAAYFCASSPDGQGTQPQHFGDGTRLSIL.

This clone was observed once. The V and J genes are TRBV6-1 and TRBJ2-3; D might be TRBD1 (6 bases). The CDR3 sequence is 13 residues long. In germline, CDR1 is MNHNS, CDR2 SASEGT. Trimming took off 7 bases at V and 5 bases at J, with 13 bases between the two ends. In nucleotides, the CDR3 is TGTGCCAGCAAACAGGGTCTGGGAGATACGCAGTATTTT. Its translation: CASKQGLGDTQYF.

The sample holds one count of this clone. The chain combines TRBV28 with TRBJ2-1; either TRBD1 or TRBD2 may fit D (5 bases each). The germline gives CDR1 MDHEN, CDR2 SYDVKM. V lost 6 bases and J lost 6, with 18 bases in between. CDR3 length: 15 residues. In DNA form, the CDR3 reads TGTGCCAGCAGCCAATCGGGGCCCCCCCGCAATGAGCAGTTCTTC. Its protein is CASSQSGPPRNEQFF.

This chain links TRBV28 with TRBJ1-5; no firm D call. The CDR3 extends over 12 amino acids. V was trimmed by 7 bases and J by 1 base, leaving 5 bases between them. The germline V gene has CDR1 MDHEN and CDR2 SYDVKM. The CDR3 loop reads CASIDSNQPQHF. Here the CDR3 DNA reads TGTGCCAGCATTGACAGCAATCAGCCCCAGCATTTT.

This clone is a singleton in its sample. The chain uses TRBV9 and TRBJ2-7; 9 positions match TRBD2. The CDR3 runs to 15 residues. With 0 bases clipped from V and 4 bases from J, the junction kept 5 bases outside the gene matches. CDR1 and CDR2 (germline): SGDLS, YYNGEE. In DNA, the CDR3 is TGTGCCAGCAGCGTAGAAGATAGCGGGAGTTACGAGCAGTACTTC. It translates to CASSVEDSGSYEQYF.

This chain links TRBV28 with TRBJ1-2; the match to TRBD1 covers 8 bases. Germline CDR1 is MDHEN and CDR2 is SYDVKM. This CDR3 is built from 15 residues. The ends lost 6 bases at V and 2 bases at J; junction bases unmatched: 8. CDR3 sequence: CASSAPGQDNYGYTF. CDR3 DNA: TGTGCCAGCAGCGCCCCGGGACAGGACAACTATGGCTACACCTTC.

The rearrangement links TRBV2 to TRBJ1-4; D uncertain. The germline V gene encodes CDR1 SNHLY and CDR2 FYNNEI. Trimming cost V 1 base and J 4 bases, with 10 bases left between them. The CDR3 spans 15 residues. Written as DNA, the CDR3 is TGTGCCAGCAGTGAAGGTCCTAGCTTTAATGAAAAACTGTTTTTT. Translating it yields CASSEGPSFNEKLFF.

The chain employs TRBV6-4 and TRBJ1-4; D might be TRBD1 (5 bases). This CDR3 contains 17 residues. Germline V gene sequence: CDR1 MRHNA, CDR2 SNTAGT. Trimming cost V 4 bases and J 5 bases, with 20 bases left between them. The CDR3 DNA reads TGTGCCAGCAGTGCTCGCCGACAGCCTCTCAGAAATGAAAAACTGTTTTTT. Protein sequence: CASSARRQPLRNEKLFF.

This chain links TRBV9 with TRBJ2-3; D might be TRBD1 (6 bases). The CDR3 contains 14 residues. CDR1 SGDLS and CDR2 YYNGEE come from the germline V gene. Trimming shortened V by 4 bases and J by 1 base, and 10 bases separated the two germline ends. The CDR3 loop reads CASSFRQGTDTQYF. The CDR3 nucleotides read TGTGCCAGCAGCTTCCGACAGGGCACAGATACGCAGTATTTT.

The chain has TRBV5-1 and TRBJ1-4; weak D call: TRBD1 (5 bases). Trimming cost V 1 base and J 8 bases, with 15 bases left between them. This CDR3 spans 15 amino acids. Looked up from germline, CDR1 is SGHRS and CDR2 is YFSETQ. The chain's CDR3 is CASSLRGGEREKLFF. The CDR3 DNA follows: TGCGCCAGCAGCTTGCGGGGCGGGGAAAGGGAAAAACTGTTTTTT. Combining the CDR3 with reference TRBV5-1 and TRBJ1-4 gives the whole variable domain KAGVTQTPRYLIKTRGQQVTLSCSPISGHRSVSWYQQTPGQGLQFLFEYFSETQRNKGNFPGRFSGRQFSNSRSEMNVSTLELGDSALYLCASSLRGGEREKLFFGSGTQLSVL.